These T cell receptor beta chains were read from a single sample in a study of PD-1 blockade in classical Hodgkin lymphoma. Sequenced by immunoSEQ multiplex PCR; TCRdb stores in-frame clones only, minus some. The sample records fewer than 50,000 clones, around nine tenths being singletons. The sequencing here drew on peripheral blood mononuclear cells (PBMCs), taken at baseline. All receptors come from a human donor with classical Hodgkin lymphoma. The CDR3 runs from the conserved cysteine through the conserved F or W. The D gene is left open where the match is weak. The size entry is marked missing in some rows and otherwise reads once, few, many or a size class.

TRBV5-1	TRBJ2-7	-	TRBD1	14	TGCGCCAGCAGCCCCGGGACAGGGTTGTACGAGCAGTACTTC	CASSPGTGLYEQYF
TRBV5-8	TRBJ2-5	-	-	16	TGTGCCAGCAGCTTGGCCCCCGGGACACGACAAGAGACCCAGTACTTC	CASSLAPGTRQETQYF
TRBV18	TRBJ2-5	-	TRBD1	16	TGTGCCAGCTCACCGACAGGGGCGGACAGGTGGGAGACCCAGTACTTC	CASSPTGADRWETQYF
TRBV7-2	TRBJ1-6	-	TRBD1	18	TGTGCCAGCAGCTTATTAGCCGTAATGGGGACAGGAGGTTCACCCCTCCACTTT	CASSLLAVMGTGGSPLHF
TRBV5-1	TRBJ2-7	-	-	14	TGCGCCAGCAGCTCTGGTTGGGGCACCTACGAGCAGTACTTC	CASSSGWGTYEQYF
TRBV29-1	TRBJ1-5	-	-	13	TGCAGCGTCGGGGGTGGGGTAGATCAGCCCCAGCATTTT	CSVGGGVDQPQHF
TRBV2	TRBJ1-1	-	-	15	TGTGCCAGCCTCCTAGAAGGGGCGAGGAACACTGAAGCTTTCTTT	CASLLEGARNTEAFF
TRBV2	TRBJ1-3	-	-	17	TGTGCCAGCAGTGAAGCCCGCCCCGCCACGTCTGGAAACACCATATATTTT	CASSEARPATSGNTIYF
TRBV5-5	TRBJ1-2	-	TRBD1	15	TGTGCCAGCAGCCCGGGACAGGGATTTAACTATGGCTACACCTTC	CASSPGQGFNYGYTF
TRBV11-2	TRBJ2-1	-	TRBD2	15	TGTGCCAGCAGCTTGGGACTATCCAACTACAATGAGCAGTTCTTC	CASSLGLSNYNEQFF
TRBV27	TRBJ2-1	-	TRBD2	15	TGTGCCAGCAGTGTCGCGGGAGTTGGCTACAATGAGCAGTTCTTC	CASSVAGVGYNEQFF
TRBV5-4	TRBJ2-4	-	TRBD2	19	TGTGCCAGCAGCGGCGGACTAGCGGGGGGGCTCCGTGCCAAAAACATTCAGTACTTC	CASSGGLAGGLRAKNIQYF
TRBV7-9	TRBJ1-2	-	-	15	TGTGCCAGCAGCTCCAGGGAGGGAACGGGCTATGGCTACACCTTC	CASSSREGTGYGYTF
TRBV29-1	TRBJ2-7	-	TRBD1	15	TGCAGCGTTGAAGTTCGGACAGGGGGCGCATACGAGCAGTACTTC	CSVEVRTGGAYEQYF
TRBV5-1	TRBJ2-3	-	-	13	TGCGCCAGCAGCCCCCAGGGGCCAGATACGCAGTATTTT	CASSPQGPDTQYF
TRBV13	TRBJ2-3	-	-	20	TGTGCCAGCAGCACCCTCCCCATGATGGGGGGATGGTCTAGCACAGATACGCAGTATTTT	CASSTLPMMGGWSSTDTQYF
TRBV7-9	TRBJ1-4	-	-	13	TGTGCCAGCAGCTTGGGGGGAGAGGAAAAACTGTTTTTT	CASSLGGEEKLFF
TRBV27	TRBJ2-7	-	TRBD1	16	TGTGCCAGCAGTCTTAGGACAGGGGGGAGTATTGGCGAGCAGTACTTC	CASSLRTGGSIGEQYF
TRBV19	TRBJ2-5	-	-	13	TGTGCCAGTAGTATAGGTAACCAAGAGACCCAGTACTTC	CASSIGNQETQYF
TRBV6-5	TRBJ1-2	-	TRBD1	13	TGTGCCAGCAGTTACTCGACAGGGTATGGCTACACCTTC	CASSYSTGYGYTF
TRBV2	TRBJ1-5	-	TRBD1	16	TGTGCCAGCGATTGGGGACAGGGCGGAAGCAATCAGCCCCAGCATTTT	CASDWGQGGSNQPQHF
TRBV6-5	TRBJ1-5	few	TRBD1	15	TGTGCCAGCAACCCCGGGACAGGAGTAGGTCAGCCCCAGCATTTT	CASNPGTGVGQPQHF
TRBV28	TRBJ2-6	-	-	15	TGTGCCAGCAGTTTACTACCCTCTGGGGCCAACGTCCTGACTTTC	CASSLLPSGANVLTF
TRBV5-1	TRBJ2-2	-	-	15	TGCGCCAGCCAACGATCCCAGGGGAACACCGGGGAGCTGTTTTTT	CASQRSQGNTGELFF
TRBV27	TRBJ2-2	-	TRBD1	16	TGTGCCAGCAGTTCCCTCTGGGACAGCCTCACCGGGGAGCTGTTTTTT	CASSSLWDSLTGELFF
TRBV9	TRBJ2-4	-	-	14	TGTGCCAGCAGCGTAGCGGTGACAGGAAACATTCAGTACTTC	CASSVAVTGNIQYF
TRBV7-9	TRBJ1-5	-	-	14	TGTGCCAGCAGCGCTCGGGACAGCAATCAGCCCCAGCATTTT	CASSARDSNQPQHF
TRBV27	TRBJ2-7	-	-	15	TGTGCCAGCAGTTTATCGAGACTTTCCACCTACGAGCAGTACTTC	CASSLSRLSTYEQYF
TRBV29-1	TRBJ2-5	-	-	15	TGCAGCGTTGAAGATCAGGTTCCCAGTCAAGAGACCCAGTACTTC	CSVEDQVPSQETQYF
TRBV18	TRBJ2-2	-	TRBD1	16	TGTGCCAGCTCACCACTGGGACAGGGGCGCGCCGGGGAGCTGTTTTTT	CASSPLGQGRAGELFF
TRBV19	TRBJ1-5	-	-	15	TGTGCCAGTAGTATAGTAGCCAGGGCTCTCCAGCCCCAGCATTTT	CASSIVARALQPQHF
TRBV11-2	TRBJ2-5	-	-	17	TGTGCCAGCAGCTTACTAGAGAGTAGGAGGGTGCAAGAGACCCAGTACTTC	CASSLLESRRVQETQYF
TRBV27	TRBJ2-7	-	TRBD1	17	TGTGCCAGCAGTTTAATTTCGGGGACAGGGCCCTACTACGAGCAGTACTTC	CASSLISGTGPYYEQYF
TRBV7-2	TRBJ2-7	-	-	16	TGTGCCAGCAGCTCTGAGGGGGGCTTACCCTCCTACGAGCAGTACTTC	CASSSEGGLPSYEQYF
TRBV29-1	TRBJ2-3	-	-	13	TGCAGCGCCGAGGGGTTTCGGACAGATACGCAGTATTTT	CSAEGFRTDTQYF
TRBV28	TRBJ2-1	-	-	16	TGTGCCAGCAGCCCCTTCGGTGGGCGGAACTACAATGAGCAGTTCTTC	CASSPFGGRNYNEQFF
TRBV10-3	TRBJ2-1	-	-	13	TGTGCCATCAACGCGGAGATTTCGGATGAGCAGTTCTTC	CAINAEISDEQFF
TRBV7-2	TRBJ1-4	-	-	15	TGTGCCAGCAGCTTAGCTCCAGCAACTAATGAAAAACTGTTTTTT	CASSLAPATNEKLFF
TRBV9	TRBJ2-3	-	-	16	TGTGCCAGCAGCCCTCCCGGGACACAGCTTGGAGATACGCAGTATTTT	CASSPPGTQLGDTQYF
TRBV15	TRBJ1-1	few	-	15	TGTGCCACCAGCTCAAAACGGGACCGCGCTGTTGGAGCTTTCTTT	CATSSKRDRAVGAFF
TRBV27	TRBJ2-2	-	-	14	TGTGCCAGCAGTTTTCGGGGGTTAGCCGGGGAGCTGTTTTTT	CASSFRGLAGELFF
TRBV27	TRBJ1-2	-	TRBD1	14	TGTGCCAGCGGACAGGGGGGGGCAGTCTATGGCTACACCTTC	CASGQGGAVYGYTF
TRBV4-3	TRBJ1-3	-	TRBD1	15	TGCGCCAGCAGCCAAGGGACAGGGTCCGGAAACACCATATATTTT	CASSQGTGSGNTIYF
TRBV27	TRBJ1-4	-	-	15	TGTGCCAGCAGTTTGCGGGATAGCGGAATGAGGGAACTGTTTTTT	CASSLRDSGMRELFF